This TCR beta chain is drawn from a study of T cell repertoires in cytomegalovirus infection. The wider study: CMV infection plus the matching HLA type was flagged by public TCR beta signatures. Findings and caveats of the study: Clonotype analysis showed dominance of the ex vivo response by HLA-C-restricted CMV-specific TCR beta clonotypes. People with CMV and the relevant HLA were identified by cumulative public TCR beta family frequency.

With 3 bases removed from V and 5 bases from J, the gap between germline ends came to 10 bases. Germline V lookup: CDR1 SGHVS, CDR2 FNYEAQ. The CDR3 has 13 amino acids. The table lists this clonotype with a few counts. The antigen is undetermined. TCRdb passed the reads through MiXCR, listing each CDR3 protein once. The sample lists some 200,000 distinct CDR3 sequences, roughly 19% occurring once. Sequencing was carried out using PBMCs. The rearrangement uses TRBV7-6 and TRBJ1-1; tentatively, D is TRBD1 (5 bases). The TCR was taken from a human donor in good health (CMV status not recorded). Some clones in this sample may be carry-over from other donors' samples. The CDR3 DNA is TGTGCCAGCAGCTTCGGGTGGGGGACTGAAGCTTTCTTT. Translation gives CASSFGWGTEAFF.